Ten or more counts support the clone carrying this TCR beta chain. Its antigen remains unknown. In germline, CDR1 is MNHEY, CDR2 SVGAGI. The CDR3 totals 13 residues. Trimming took 5 bases from V and 5 from J, leaving 12 bases between them. The sample is drawn from a study of T cells in Graves' hyperthyroidism and ophthalmopathy. About the research overall: Before treatment of any kind, peripheral blood was taken at initial diagnosis. Points from the study as a whole: Ophthalmopathy got predicted by the model a median approximately six months before its onset.

RNA transcripts gave rise to amplified TCR beta CDR3 regions. With the HTBI primer set, the TCR CDR3 went through a first round of RT-PCR. TCRdb ran MiXCR on the multiplex PCR reads and lists one entry per CDR3 protein. The sample yields around 700,000 distinct CDR3 sequences, roughly a third seen once. The chain carries TRBV6-5 and TRBJ1-2, with D unclear. This clonotype was obtained from a woman between 40 and 55 years old with Graves' hyperthyroidism. The specimen was blood. This chain's CDR3 is CASSEGRFYGYTF. The CDR3 region has the DNA TGTGCCAGCAGTGAAGGACGGTTTTATGGCTACACCTTC.